This TCR beta chain was recorded in a study of CD8+CD57+ T cells in acquired aplastic anemia. Study background: Quantities of DNA derived from sorted CD4+ and CD8+ cells averaged 3.2 ug.

TCR beta VDJ and CDR3 profiling used genomic DNA as template. TCRdb used MiXCR to reprocess the reads, holding one entry per CDR3 protein. The data hold roughly 40,000 distinct CDR3 sequences, with approximately 67% observed a single time. This CDR3 spans 15 amino acids. V lost 5 bases and J lost 5; bases outside the gene matches: 8. The germline V gene has CDR1 SGHVS and CDR2 FNYEAQ. Sequencing was carried out using sorted CD4+, CD8+, or CD8+CD57+ T cells (not recorded which) from PBMCs. This TCR came from a human donor in good health, serving as a control. V gene TRBV7-6 combines with J gene TRBJ2-3; 9 nucleotides match TRBD1. CDR3 amino acids: CASSQPGQGLDTQYF. In DNA form, the CDR3 reads TGTGCCAGCAGCCAACCGGGACAGGGATTAGATACGCAGTATTTT.